The 19 T cell receptor beta chains below all came from one sample that was sequenced in a study of blood T cell repertoires in COVID-19. The protocol was immunoSEQ multiplex PCR, while the TCRdb copy is restricted to in-frame clones and leaves out a portion. The sample lists a few hundred thousand clones; 90% were seen once. Sample: peripheral blood. These receptors came from a woman aged 40-49 years with COVID-19, enrolled during active disease.

This clone was detected a few times. The CDR3 DNA follows: TGTGCCAGCAGCCCCGGGGGGGAGAGAGATACGCAGTATTTT. Residues: CASSPGGERDTQYF. The rearrangement joins TRBV28 to TRBJ2-3; TRBD2 aligns across 8 bases. The junction had 7 bases not matched to a gene; V was cut back by 6 bases and J by 5 bases. The CDR3 is made up of 14 amino acids. CDR1 MDHEN and CDR2 SYDVKM come from the germline V gene.

V gene TRBV12-5 combines with J gene TRBJ2-5, with TRBD2 identical over 8 bases. CDR1 LGHNT and CDR2 FRNRAP come from the germline V gene. The CDR3 extends over 16 amino acids. The ends lost 0 bases at V and 5 bases at J; junction bases unmatched: 8. The CDR3 spells CASGLVISGDVETQYF. The CDR3 DNA is TGTGCTAGTGGTTTGGTCATTAGCGGGGACGTGGAGACCCAGTACTTC.

The chain joins TRBV5-1 to TRBJ2-7; a weak D match, TRBD2 (7 bases). V shed 4 bases and J shed 2 bases, with 16 bases lying between them. The CDR3 consists of 15 residues. Germline assignment: CDR1 SGHRS and CDR2 YFSETQ. The CDR3 sequence is CASSVRGAGPYEQYF. The DNA for the CDR3 is TGCGCCAGCAGCGTCCGGGGGGCCGGCCCCTACGAGCAGTACTTC.

The rearrangement links TRBV27 to TRBJ2-1, with TRBD2 matching over 14 bases. CDR1 and CDR2 (germline): MNHEY, SMNVEV (reference sequence). This CDR3 has 17 amino acids. Losses at the gene ends were 4 bases for V and 11 bases for J; bases not matched to a gene: 13. CDR3 sequence (DNA): TGTGCCAGCAGTTATGCCGGGACTAGCGGGAGTTTTTATCAGCAGTTCTTC. Protein sequence: CASSYAGTSGSFYQQFF.

This clone came up once. The CDR3 sequence is CAAQGWGGYTF. The CDR3 nucleotides are TGTGCCGCCCAGGGGTGGGGTGGCTACACCTTC. The chain uses TRBV10-3 and TRBJ1-2; perhaps TRBD1 as D (6 bases). Per the germline V gene, CDR1 is ENHRY and CDR2 is SYGVKD. V was trimmed by 11 bases and J by 7 bases, leaving 14 bases between them. The CDR3 loop spans 11 amino acids.

The rearrangement uses TRBV7-2 and TRBJ1-1; 7 bases are a match to TRBD1. Germline CDR1 is SGHTA and CDR2 is FQGNSA. The CDR3 has 13 residues. The V segment lost 5 bases and the J segment 3 bases; nucleotides outside the gene matches: 3. CDR3 DNA: TGTGCCAGCAGCATACAGGGGTACACTGAAGCTTTCTTT. Its protein is CASSIQGYTEAFF.

The chain combines TRBV7-6 with TRBJ1-4, with D perhaps TRBD1 (5 bases). The CDR3 runs 16 residues. The ends were cut back, 1 base at V and 5 bases at J, with 14 bases in the middle. Germline CDR1 reads SGHVS; CDR2 reads FNYEAQ. This chain's CDR3 is CASSLEGEGLNEKLFF. The CDR3 DNA sequence: TGTGCCAGCAGCTTAGAAGGGGAGGGACTCAATGAAAAACTGTTTTTT.

This chain links TRBV29-1 with TRBJ2-3; 8 bases match TRBD1. Germline assignment: CDR1 SQVTM and CDR2 ANQGSEA. V lost 0 bases to trimming and J lost 5 bases; unmatched junction nucleotides: 7. The CDR3 contains 15 residues. For the CDR3, the DNA is TGCAGCGTTGAAGATCCAGGGGGCGCGGGAGATACGCAGTATTTT. Its protein is CSVEDPGGAGDTQYF.

The V call is TRBV27, the J call TRBJ1-6; no definite D call. The CDR3 contains 16 residues. CDR1 is MNHEY, CDR2 SMNVEV, per germline (reference sequence). V was pared by 0 bases and J by 6 bases, with 12 bases between. CDR3 nucleotide sequence: TGTGCCAGCAGTTTATCGAGGATTTCCCCTAATTCACCCCTCCACTTT. It encodes CASSLSRISPNSPLHF.

V and J are TRBV5-8 and TRBJ2-4, with D unclear. The V and J ends lost 4 bases and 6 bases respectively, with 11 bases between them. CDR1 is SGHTS, CDR2 YDEGEE, per germline. The CDR3 covers 13 residues. DNA of the CDR3: TGTGCCAGCAGCCCCGATAACTTAAACATTCAGTACTTC. It codes for CASSPDNLNIQYF.

This chain links TRBV6-1 with TRBJ2-3; TRBD2 matches 7 bases. The CDR3 spans 16 residues. The germline gives CDR1 MNHNS, CDR2 SASEGT. V gave up 2 bases and J gave up 3 bases; unmatched junction bases: 8. CDR3: CASSESWRERTDTQYF. As DNA, the CDR3 is TGTGCCAGCAGTGAAAGCTGGCGGGAGCGAACAGATACGCAGTATTTT.

The rearrangement joins TRBV10-3 to TRBJ2-7, with a possible D match to TRBD1 (6 bases). The CDR3 is 14 residues long. Germline CDR1 reads ENHRY; CDR2 reads SYGVKD. Trimming cost V 6 bases and J 0 bases, with 12 bases left between them. In nucleotides, the CDR3 is TGTGCCATCAGACCACAAGGGGGCTCCTACGAGCAGTACTTC. Translating gives CAIRPQGGSYEQYF.

In this sample, this clone turned up a few times. The V gene is TRBV4-2, the J gene TRBJ1-1; D may be TRBD1 (6 bases). The CDR3 covers 18 residues. Trimming stripped 0 bases from V and 4 bases from J, with 21 bases between. Per the germline V gene, CDR1 is LGHNA and CDR2 is YNFKEQ. The CDR3: CASSQDPGAGVVGTEAFF. The CDR3 DNA reads TGTGCCAGCAGCCAAGATCCGGGGGCGGGGGTTGTCGGCACTGAAGCTTTCTTT.

The chain couples TRBV4-3 to TRBJ2-2; 12 nucleotides align to TRBD2. Germline values: CDR1 LGHNA, CDR2 YSLEER. CDR3 size: 15 residues. Trimming took 4 bases from V and 5 from J; bases not matched to a gene: 2. CDR3 residues: CASSRGLAGTGELFF. CDR3 nucleotides: TGCGCCAGCAGCCGTGGACTAGCGGGAACCGGGGAGCTGTTTTTT.

The chain uses TRBV6-6 and TRBJ2-7; no reliable D call. CDR3 length: 12 amino acids. In germline, CDR1 is MNHNY, CDR2 SVGAGI (reference sequence). The V end was cut by 2 bases, the J end by 4 bases, with 6 bases between. The CDR3 DNA is TGTGCCAGCAGTTACGCACTTTACGAGCAGTACTTC. This gives the protein CASSYALYEQYF.

The chain couples TRBV20-1 to TRBJ1-4; no clear D gene. The V gene's germline CDR1 is DFQATT and CDR2 SNEGSKA (reference sequence). The V end lost 3 bases, the J end lost 0 bases, and 8 bases lay between the germline ends. The CDR3 contains 14 residues. The DNA of the CDR3 is TGCAGTGCTAGTCAGCAGGCAACTAATGAAAAACTGTTTTTT. It yields the protein CSASQQATNEKLFF.

The chain is built from TRBV28 and TRBJ1-5; a weak D match, TRBD1 (5 bases). CDR3 length equals 15 residues. V lost 2 bases to trimming and J lost 6 bases, with 14 bases between them. Germline-derived CDR1 and CDR2 are MDHEN and SYDVKM. The CDR3 nucleotides are TGTGCCAGCAGTTTAGAAGGTCAGGGTGGTCAGCCCCAGCATTTT. Its protein product is CASSLEGQGGQPQHF.

The CDR3 sequence: CASSLTQGIQNTEAFF. DNA for the CDR3: TGTGCCAGCAGCTTGACACAGGGGATTCAGAACACTGAAGCTTTCTTT. The chain is built from TRBV28 and TRBJ1-1; the match to TRBD1 covers 7 bases. This CDR3 spans 16 amino acids. V shed 6 bases, J shed 1 base, and the junction held 11 bases outside the gene matches. Germline V gene data show CDR1 as MDHEN and CDR2 as SYDVKM.

V gene TRBV2 combines with J gene TRBJ1-1; 8 nucleotides line up with TRBD1. V trimming: 7 bases; J trimming: 11 bases; junction bases outside the gene matches: 9. The CDR3 extends over 12 amino acids. CDR1 is SNHLY and CDR2 is FYNNEI in the germline V gene. The CDR3 region has the DNA TGTGCCAGCACCCCTCGGACAGGGAACGCTTTCTTT. This sequence encodes CASTPRTGNAFF.